This T cell receptor beta chain was captured by sequencing in a study of cytomegalovirus exposure and HLA in healthy donors. Study results and caveats: The authors enumerated 150 to 200 TCR beta chains as linked to cytomegalovirus.

This clone was counted only a few times. The target antigen is unknown. The length of the CDR3 is 15 residues. In germline, CDR1 is SGHRS, CDR2 YFSETQ. V was clipped by 1 base and J by 7 bases; unmatched bases: 4. The data were produced by immunoSEQ multiplex PCR, yet TCRdb's version contains in-frame clones alone and is incomplete. Here the sample spans over 150,000 clones, around 83% being singletons. This TCR derives from a woman aged 25 to 39 in good health and CMV-seropositive. The chain links TRBV5-1 to TRBJ2-2; 10 bases align to TRBD2. What was sequenced was PBMCs. CDR3 amino acids: CASSLMSSGSGELFF. CDR3 coding DNA: TGCGCCAGCAGCTTGATGTCTAGCGGGAGCGGGGAGCTGTTTTTT.